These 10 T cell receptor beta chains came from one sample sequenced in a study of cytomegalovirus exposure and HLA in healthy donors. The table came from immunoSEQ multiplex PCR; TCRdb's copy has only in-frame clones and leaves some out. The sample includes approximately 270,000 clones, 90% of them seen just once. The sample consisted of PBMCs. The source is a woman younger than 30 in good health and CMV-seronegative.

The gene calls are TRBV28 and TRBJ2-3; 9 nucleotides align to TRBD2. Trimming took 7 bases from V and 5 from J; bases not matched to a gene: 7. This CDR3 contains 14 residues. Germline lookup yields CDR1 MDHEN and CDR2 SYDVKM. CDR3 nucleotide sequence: TGTGCCAGCATGCGGGGGGGCTATAAAGATACGCAGTATTTT. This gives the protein CASMRGGYKDTQYF.

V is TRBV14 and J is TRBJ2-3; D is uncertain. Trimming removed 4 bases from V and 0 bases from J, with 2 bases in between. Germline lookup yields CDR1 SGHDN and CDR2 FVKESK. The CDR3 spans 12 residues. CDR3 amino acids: CASSPSTDTQYF. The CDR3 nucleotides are TGTGCCAGCAGCCCGAGCACAGATACGCAGTATTTT. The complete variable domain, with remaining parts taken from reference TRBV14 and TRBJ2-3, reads EAGVTQFPSHSVIEKGQTVTLRCDPISGHDNLYWYRRVMGKEIKFLLHFVKESKQDESGMPNNRFLAERTGGTYSTLKVQPAELEDSGVYFCASSPSTDTQYFGPGTRLTVL.

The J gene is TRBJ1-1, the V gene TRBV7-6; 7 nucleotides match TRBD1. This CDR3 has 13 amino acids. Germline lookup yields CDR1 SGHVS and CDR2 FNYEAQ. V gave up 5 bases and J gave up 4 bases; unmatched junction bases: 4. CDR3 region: CASSAQGTTEAFF. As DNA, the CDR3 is TGTGCCAGCAGCGCACAGGGGACCACTGAAGCTTTCTTT.

The CDR3 reads CASSLIVGERGGGNEQFF. The DNA of the CDR3 is TGTGCCAGCAGCTTAATCGTGGGTGAGCGGGGGGGCGGAAATGAGCAGTTCTTC. This chain connects TRBV7-2 to TRBJ2-1; 10 positions agree with TRBD2. The CDR3 covers 18 residues. V was clipped by 2 bases and J by 7 bases; unmatched bases: 14. Germline V gene data show CDR1 as SGHTA and CDR2 as FQGNSA.

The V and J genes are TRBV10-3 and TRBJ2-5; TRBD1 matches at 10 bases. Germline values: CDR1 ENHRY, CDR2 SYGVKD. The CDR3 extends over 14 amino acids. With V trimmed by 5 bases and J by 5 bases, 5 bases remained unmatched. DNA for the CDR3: TGTGCCATCAGTACCGGGACAGGGGTGGAGACCCAGTACTTC. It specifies CAISTGTGVETQYF.

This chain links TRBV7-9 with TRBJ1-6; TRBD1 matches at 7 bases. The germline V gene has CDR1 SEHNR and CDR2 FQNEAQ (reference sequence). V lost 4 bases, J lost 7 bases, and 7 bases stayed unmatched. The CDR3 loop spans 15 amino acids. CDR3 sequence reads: CASSSRDSQNSPLHF. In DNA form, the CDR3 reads TGTGCCAGCAGCTCTCGGGACAGCCAAAATTCACCCCTCCACTTT.

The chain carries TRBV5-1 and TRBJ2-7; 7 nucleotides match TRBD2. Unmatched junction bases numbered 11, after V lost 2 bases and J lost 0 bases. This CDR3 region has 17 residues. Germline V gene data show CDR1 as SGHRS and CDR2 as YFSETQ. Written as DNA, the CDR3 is TGCGCCAGCAGCTTACGCCCGACTAGCCCGAGCTCCTACGAGCAGTACTTC. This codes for CASSLRPTSPSSYEQYF.

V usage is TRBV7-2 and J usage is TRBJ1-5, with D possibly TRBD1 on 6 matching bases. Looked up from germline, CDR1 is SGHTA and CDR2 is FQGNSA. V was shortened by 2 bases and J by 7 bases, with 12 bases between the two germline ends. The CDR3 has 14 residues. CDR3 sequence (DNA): TGTGCCAGCAGCTTATGGGACACCGGGCAGCCCCAGCATTTT. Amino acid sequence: CASSLWDTGQPQHF.

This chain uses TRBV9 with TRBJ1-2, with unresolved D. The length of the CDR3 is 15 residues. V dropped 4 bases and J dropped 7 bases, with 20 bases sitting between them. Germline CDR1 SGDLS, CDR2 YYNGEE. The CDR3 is CASSPSHGDRGGYTF. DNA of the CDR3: TGTGCCAGCAGCCCCAGTCACGGGGATCGAGGTGGCTACACCTTC.

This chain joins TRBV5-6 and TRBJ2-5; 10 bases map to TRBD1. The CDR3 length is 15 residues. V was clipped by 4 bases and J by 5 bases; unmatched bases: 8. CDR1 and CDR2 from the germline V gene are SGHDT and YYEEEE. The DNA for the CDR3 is TGTGCCAGCAGCCCTAGACAGGGGGCGTGGGAGACCCAGTACTTC. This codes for CASSPRQGAWETQYF. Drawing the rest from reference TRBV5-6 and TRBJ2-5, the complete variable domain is DAGVTQSPTHLIKTRGQQVTLRCSPKSGHDTVSWYQQALGQGPQFIFQYYEEEERQRGNFPDRFSGHQFPNYSSELNVNALLLGDSALYLCASSPRQGAWETQYFGPGTRLLVL.